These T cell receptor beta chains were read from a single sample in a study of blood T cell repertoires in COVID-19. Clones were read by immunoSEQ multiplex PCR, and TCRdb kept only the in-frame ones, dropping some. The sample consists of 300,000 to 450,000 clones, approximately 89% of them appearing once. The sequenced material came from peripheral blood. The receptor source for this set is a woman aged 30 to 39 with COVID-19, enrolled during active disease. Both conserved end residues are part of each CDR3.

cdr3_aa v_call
CASSLGGEQFF TRBV6-5
CASSPAGGFYEQYF TRBV27
CSVEVSGGLHNEQFF TRBV29-1
CASSQDWREHNEQFF TRBV4-3
CASSLTSGSTDTQYF TRBV5-1
CASSQTGNTEAFF TRBV6-4
CASSFGRVDTGELFF TRBV7-9
CASSLRGLAGSYEQYF TRBV11-2
CASSRDNKRLYGYTF TRBV19
CASSRTGGTLVKKQFF TRBV28
CASTPGGWDQPQHF TRBV28
CASRARQDNTGELFF TRBV9
CATSDLLAGGPREQFF TRBV24-1
CASSLGPSSGSYEQYF TRBV5-1
CASTSSDRAYEQYF TRBV5-5
CASSFRLAAVYEQFF TRBV5-5
CASSRGRQTQYF TRBV14
CASSPAGQSYGYTF TRBV19
CAKSPQGGAYEQYF TRBV7-8
CASSAAADQPQHF TRBV5-1
CASSLATGELFF TRBV7-9
CASSPTGFENAMGANVLTF TRBV13
CASSVDMYTEAFF TRBV9
CSVDGTSTDTQYF TRBV29-1
CASSQASGYGYTF TRBV4-3
CASSLRGLATHNEQFF TRBV27
CASSQAGASGLETQYF TRBV4-2
CASSLLAGGSSGELFF TRBV19
CASSREAHYEQYF TRBV7-2
CAIRGTGQNTEAFF TRBV10-3
CASSSSGPYEQYF TRBV7-9
CASKTGAYEQYF TRBV2
CASSRTQGHSYEQYF TRBV4-1
CASNLWTGAYEQYF TRBV5-5